This entry concerns a single T cell receptor (beta chain). Its target is unknown. The V gene end was trimmed by 4 bases and the J gene end by 7 bases; junction bases not matched to a gene: 13. CDR1 and CDR2 from the germline V gene are SGHRS and YFSETQ. The CDR3 sequence is 17 residues long. Only in-frame clones appear in the TCRdb table, and some are missing; sequencing was by immunoSEQ multiplex PCR. Among roughly 48,000 clones listed, around 94% were seen once. This entry comes from a study of cytomegalovirus exposure and HLA in healthy donors. Study background: The approximately 690 first-cohort repertoires and the 130 or so validation repertoires shared the same platform, a later analysis reported. Notes on the study in general: Confirmation was obtained in vitro that a few CMV-associated chains are specific for CMV antigens. According to the study, roughly 160 TCR beta chains were cytomegalovirus-associated. Rare TCR sequences predominated, though certain public TCRs were found in many donors.

This chain links TRBV5-1 with TRBJ2-2; TRBD1 aligns across 10 bases. The TCR sequence derives from a woman between 18 and 30 years old in good health and CMV-seropositive. Source material: PBMCs. CDR3 residues: CASSLKSGTGDGGELFF. Here the CDR3 DNA reads TGCGCCAGCAGCCTTAAATCCGGGACAGGGGATGGCGGGGAGCTGTTTTTT.